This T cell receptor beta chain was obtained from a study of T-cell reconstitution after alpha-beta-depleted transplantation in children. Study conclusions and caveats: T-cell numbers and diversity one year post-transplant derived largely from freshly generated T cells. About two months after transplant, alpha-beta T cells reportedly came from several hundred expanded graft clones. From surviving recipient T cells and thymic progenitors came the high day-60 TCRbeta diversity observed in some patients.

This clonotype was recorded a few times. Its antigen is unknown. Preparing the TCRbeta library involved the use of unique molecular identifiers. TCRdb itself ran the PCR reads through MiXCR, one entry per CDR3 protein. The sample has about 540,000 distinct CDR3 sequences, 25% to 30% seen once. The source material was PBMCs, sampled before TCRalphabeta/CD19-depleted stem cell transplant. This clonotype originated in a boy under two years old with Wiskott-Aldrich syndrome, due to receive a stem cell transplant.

CDR3 bases: TGTGCCAGCAGCTTGGACAGGGGATCTTCTAACTATGGCTACACCTTC. It is translated as CASSLDRGSSNYGYTF. The gene calls are TRBV7-9 and TRBJ1-2, with TRBD1 identical over 9 bases. This CDR3 region has 16 residues. The V gene end was trimmed by 3 bases and the J gene end by 0 bases; junction bases not matched to a gene: 5. Germline CDR1 is SEHNR and CDR2 is FQNEAQ (reference sequence).